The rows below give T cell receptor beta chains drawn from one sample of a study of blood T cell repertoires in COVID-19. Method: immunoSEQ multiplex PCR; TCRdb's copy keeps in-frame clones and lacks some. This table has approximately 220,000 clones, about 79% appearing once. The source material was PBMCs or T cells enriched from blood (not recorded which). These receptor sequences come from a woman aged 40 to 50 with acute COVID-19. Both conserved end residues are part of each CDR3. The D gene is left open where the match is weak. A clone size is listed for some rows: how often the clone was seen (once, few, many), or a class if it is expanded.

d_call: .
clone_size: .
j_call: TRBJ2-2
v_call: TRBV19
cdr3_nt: TGTGCCAGTAGTATTAGTGGGAGCGGGGAGCTGTTTTTT
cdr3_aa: CASSISGSGELFF

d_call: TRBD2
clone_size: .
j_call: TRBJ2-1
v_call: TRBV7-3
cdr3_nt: TGTGCCAGCAGCCCAGAGGGCGGCGGCGGGAGGAGGAATGAGCAGTTCTTC
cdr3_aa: CASSPEGGGGRRNEQFF

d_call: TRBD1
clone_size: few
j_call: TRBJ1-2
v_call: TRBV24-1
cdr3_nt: TGTGCCACCAGTGATCCTTCGCGGACAGGGGGCGAAGGCTACACCTTC
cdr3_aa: CATSDPSRTGGEGYTF

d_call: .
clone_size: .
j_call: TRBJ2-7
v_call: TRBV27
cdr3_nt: TGTGCCAGCAGTGCCCGGGACACTTCCTACGAGCAGTACTTC
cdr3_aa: CASSARDTSYEQYF

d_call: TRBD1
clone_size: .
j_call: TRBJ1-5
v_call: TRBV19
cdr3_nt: TGTGCCAGTACCTTGGGACAGGGGAATCAGCCCCAGCATTTT
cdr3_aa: CASTLGQGNQPQHF

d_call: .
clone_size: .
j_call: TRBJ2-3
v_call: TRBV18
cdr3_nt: TGTGCCAGCTCCCGAGGGAAGGGTCCCACAGATACGCAGTATTTT
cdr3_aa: CASSRGKGPTDTQYF

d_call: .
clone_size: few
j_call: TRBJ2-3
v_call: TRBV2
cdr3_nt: TGTGCCAGCAGTGAGGAGGGTATCAGCACAGATACGCAGTATTTT
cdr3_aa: CASSEEGISTDTQYF

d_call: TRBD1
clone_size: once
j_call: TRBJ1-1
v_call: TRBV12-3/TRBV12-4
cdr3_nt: TGTGCCAGCAGGCGACAGGGATGGGCTTTCTTT
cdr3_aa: CASRRQGWAFF

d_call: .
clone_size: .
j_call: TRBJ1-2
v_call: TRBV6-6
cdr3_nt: TGTGCCAGCAGTTACTTCCGACAGCGAGCTAACTATGGCTACACCTTC
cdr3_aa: CASSYFRQRANYGYTF

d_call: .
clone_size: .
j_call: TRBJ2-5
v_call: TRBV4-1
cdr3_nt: TGCGCCAGCAGCCAAGGTTTCGACGGCGGGGTCCAAGAGACCCAGTACTTC
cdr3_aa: CASSQGFDGGVQETQYF

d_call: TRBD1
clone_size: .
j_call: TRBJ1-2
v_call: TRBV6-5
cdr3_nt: TGTGCCAGCAGCAATGACAGGGTCGCCTATGGCTACACCTTC
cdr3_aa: CASSNDRVAYGYTF

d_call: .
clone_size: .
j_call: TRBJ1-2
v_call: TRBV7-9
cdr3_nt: TGTGCCAGCAGCTTAGGACAGTCTAACTATGGCTACACCTTC
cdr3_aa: CASSLGQSNYGYTF

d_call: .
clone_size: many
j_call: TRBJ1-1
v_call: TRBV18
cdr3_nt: TGTGCCAGCTCACGAGCGGGGACGGTGAAGTCTGAAGCTTTCTTT
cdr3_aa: CASSRAGTVKSEAFF

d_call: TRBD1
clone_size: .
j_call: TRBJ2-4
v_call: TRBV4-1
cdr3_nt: TGCGCCAGCAGCCAACCCCTCCGGGACAGGGCCAAAAACATTCAGTACTTC
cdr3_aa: CASSQPLRDRAKNIQYF

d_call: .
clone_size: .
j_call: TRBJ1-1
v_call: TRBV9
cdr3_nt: TGTGCCAGCAGCGAAACGGTGTCCCTGAACACTGAAGCTTTCTTT
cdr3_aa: CASSETVSLNTEAFF

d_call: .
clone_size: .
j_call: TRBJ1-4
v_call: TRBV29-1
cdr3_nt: TGCAGCGTTGAATCCGGGGAGAATGAAAAACTGTTTTTT
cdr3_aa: CSVESGENEKLFF

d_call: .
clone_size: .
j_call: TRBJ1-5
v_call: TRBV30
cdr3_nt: TGTGCCTGGAATTTAGGGGCGGTGGGTACCAATCAGCCCCAGCATTTT
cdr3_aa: CAWNLGAVGTNQPQHF

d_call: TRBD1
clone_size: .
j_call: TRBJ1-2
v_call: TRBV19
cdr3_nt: TGTGCCAGTAGTACGGGGACAGGGGTGTTTGACTATGGCTACACCTTC
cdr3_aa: CASSTGTGVFDYGYTF

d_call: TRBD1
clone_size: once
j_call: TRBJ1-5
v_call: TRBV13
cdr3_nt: TGTGCCAGCAGCCAGGACAGGGCGGAACAGCCCCAGCATTTT
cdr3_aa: CASSQDRAEQPQHF

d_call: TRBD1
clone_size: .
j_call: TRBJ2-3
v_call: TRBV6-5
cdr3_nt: TGTGCCAGCAGTTACTCGACAGGGGGCGGAGATACGCAGTATTTT
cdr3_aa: CASSYSTGGGDTQYF

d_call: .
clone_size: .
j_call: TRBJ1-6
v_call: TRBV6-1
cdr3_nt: TGTGCCAGCAGTGAACGGGAAAATTCACCCCTCCACTTT
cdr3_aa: CASSERENSPLHF

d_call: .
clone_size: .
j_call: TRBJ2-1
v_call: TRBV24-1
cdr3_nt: TGTGCCACCGCGCGACAGGCGAGGGGAGAGCAGTTCTTC
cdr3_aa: CATARQARGEQFF

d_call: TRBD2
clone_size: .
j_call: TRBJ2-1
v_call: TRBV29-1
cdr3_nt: TGCAGCGTATTTACTAGCGGGATCTTAAGCTCCTACAATGAGCAGTTCTTC
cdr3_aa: CSVFTSGILSSYNEQFF